The T cell receptor beta chain under discussion was sequenced for a study of CD8 T cells in Susac syndrome (dated by TCRdb to between 2017 and 2020). Concerning the study at large: Repertoire sequencing was used to test whether CD8+ T cell activation and differentiation in Susac syndrome was antigen driven. The research as a whole found: The TCR sequencing and HLA analysis was acknowledged to have included a relatively small number of individuals.

RNA was extracted using the RNeasy kit, and about 0.5 to 1 microgram was reverse transcribed with random hexamers. The immunoSEQ multiplex PCR assay, covering 54 Vbeta and 13 Jbeta segments, was used to amplify TCR beta CDR3 regions. PCR amplification bias was corrected by using a synthetic template baseline for primer optimization and computational correction. The study's processing was this. Reads were annotated to V, D and J genes according to IMGT and were analyzed with immunoSEQ Analyzer, with only productive sequences retained. Clonality was calculated as one minus the Shannon entropy normalized by log2 of the number of productive unique sequences. For each patient and control, public and private clones were evaluated within the 100 most prevalent clones. Susac-specific clones were defined as absent from healthy and MS cohorts, about 1,000 published viral clones and other ImmuneACCESS disease sequences. The public reads were quality trimmed at Q25 with fastp and then assembled into clones with MiXCR by TCRdb, keeping productive beta chains. Records with the same CDR3 protein are collapsed into one entry carrying the most frequent genes and DNA. Here the V and J calls rest on TCRdb's processing, not on the authors' analysis. Here the sample has 200,000 or so distinct CDR3 sequences; 90% to 95% occur a single time. Approximately 0.093% of the sample rests with the top ten.

A remark on this clonotype: Its antigen remains undetermined. Base qualities are missing; no much larger clone stands one base away.

High-throughput TCR beta sequencing profiled peripheral blood CD8+ and CD4+ T cells from healthy donors, Susac syndrome patients and multiple sclerosis patients. The multiple sclerosis controls were treatment-naive patients whose relapsing-remitting disease, either stable or active, fulfilled the revised McDonald criteria. Bulk CD8+ and CD4+ T cells were purified by magnetic negative isolation, while CD8+ TEMRA cells were enriched using FACS. Blood was drawn into EDTA tubes, processed within 24 hours, and PBMCs were isolated by density gradient centrifugation. PBMCs intended for TCR sequencing were cryopreserved in liquid nitrogen and were subsequently thawed in a 37 degrees C water bath. Purity of sorted or isolated CD4+, CD8+ and CD8+ TEMRA cells was at least 90%. Sequencing was done on a sample of CD4+ T cells from PBMCs. This clonotype was obtained from a human donor with multiple sclerosis.

CDR3 reads: CASSGNRYTF. Read as DNA, the sequence is TGTGCCAGCAGTGGGAACCGCTACACCTTC. In this chain, TRBV2 is recombined with TRBJ1-2, with the D gene too uncertain to name. The CDR3 numbers 10 residues from cysteine through phenylalanine. The DNA shown is the 30-base CDR3, in frame from base 1. V was cut back by 4 bases and J by 9 bases, leaving a gap of 6 bases between them. Based on the germline V gene, the CDR1 and CDR2 sequences are SNHLY and FYNNEI.